The clone carrying this TCR beta chain appeared many times. The antigen remains undetermined. Relative to the germline gene, one junction end is altered; a read error may explain this. These data are taken from a study of neurological immune-mediated disorders. The time point: longitudinal time-point 3. The starting material, 2 million PBMCs stored at -80 C, gave rise to the unsorted libraries. The CDR3 has 14 residues. The germline gives CDR1 SGHDN, CDR2 FVKESK. The authors obtained over 200 million TCR-beta sequences from 15-18 subjects per sequencing run. TCRdb reanalysed the 5' RACE reads using MiXCR and keeps one entry per CDR3 protein. The profile shows approximately 100,000 distinct CDR3 sequences, 10% to 11% of them singletons. Study-wide results and limits: Multiple sclerosis, the disease with the least TCR clonal expansion, fell below healthy controls, whereas HTLV-1-associated myelopathy showed the most.

The V and J genes are TRBV14 and TRBJ1-1, with a possible D match to TRBD1 (5 bases). Sequenced: PBMCs. This TCR derives from a female donor with HTLV-1-associated myelopathy (HAM/TSP). In nucleotides, the CDR3 is TGTGTCAGCAGCCAAGATCCAGGGTGGGCTGAAGCTTTCTTT. Translating gives CVSSQDPGWAEAFF. Supplemented by reference TRBV14 and TRBJ1-1, the full variable domain reads EAGVTQFPSHSVIEKGQTVTLRCDPISGHDNLYWYRRVMGKEIKFLLHFVKESKQDESGMPNNRFLAERTGGTYSTLKVQPAELEDSGVYFCVSSQDPGWAEAFFGQGTRLTVV.